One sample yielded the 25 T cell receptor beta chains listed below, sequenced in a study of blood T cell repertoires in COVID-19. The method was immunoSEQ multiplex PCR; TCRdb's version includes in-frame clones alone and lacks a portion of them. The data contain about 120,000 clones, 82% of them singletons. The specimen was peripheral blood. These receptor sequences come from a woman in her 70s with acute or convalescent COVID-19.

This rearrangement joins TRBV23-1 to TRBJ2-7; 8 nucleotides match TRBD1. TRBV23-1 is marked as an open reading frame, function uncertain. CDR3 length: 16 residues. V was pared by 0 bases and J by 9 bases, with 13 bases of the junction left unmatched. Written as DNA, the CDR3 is TGCGCCAGCAGTCAATCAAGTCCGAGACAGGGGTCACTGCAGTACGTC. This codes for CASSQSSPRQGSLQYV.

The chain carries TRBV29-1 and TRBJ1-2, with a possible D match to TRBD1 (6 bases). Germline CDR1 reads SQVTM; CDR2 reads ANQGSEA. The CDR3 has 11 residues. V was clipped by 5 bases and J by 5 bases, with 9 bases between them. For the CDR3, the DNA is TGCAGCGTTACGGACAGATATGGCTACACCTTC. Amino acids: CSVTDRYGYTF.

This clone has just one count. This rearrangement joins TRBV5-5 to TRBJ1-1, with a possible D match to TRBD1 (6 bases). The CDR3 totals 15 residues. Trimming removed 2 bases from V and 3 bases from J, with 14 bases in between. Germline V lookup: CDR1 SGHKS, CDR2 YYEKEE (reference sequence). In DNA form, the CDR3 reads TGTGCCAGCAGCTTTTTGGCACAGGGTCACACTGAAGCTTTCTTT. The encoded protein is CASSFLAQGHTEAFF.

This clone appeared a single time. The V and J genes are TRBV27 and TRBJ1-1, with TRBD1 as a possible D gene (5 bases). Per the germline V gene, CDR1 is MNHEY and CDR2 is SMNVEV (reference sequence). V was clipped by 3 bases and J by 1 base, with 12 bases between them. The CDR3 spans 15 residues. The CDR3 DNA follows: TGTGCCAGCAGTTTCGGGGGAAGGGGGAACACTGAAGCTTTCTTT. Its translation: CASSFGGRGNTEAFF.

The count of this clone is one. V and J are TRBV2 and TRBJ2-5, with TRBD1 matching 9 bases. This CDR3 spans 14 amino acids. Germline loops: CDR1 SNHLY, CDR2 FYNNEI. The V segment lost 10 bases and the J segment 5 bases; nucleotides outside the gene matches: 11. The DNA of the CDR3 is TGTGCCACACAAGGACAGGGGTTTCCGGAGACCCAGTACTTC. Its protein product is CATQGQGFPETQYF.

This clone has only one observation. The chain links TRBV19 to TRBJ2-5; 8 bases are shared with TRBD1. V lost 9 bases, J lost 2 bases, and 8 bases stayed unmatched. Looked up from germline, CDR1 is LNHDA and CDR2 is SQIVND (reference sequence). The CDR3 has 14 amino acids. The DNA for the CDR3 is TGTGCCAGGGACAGGGATCTGGGACAAGAGACCCAGTACTTC. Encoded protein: CARDRDLGQETQYF.

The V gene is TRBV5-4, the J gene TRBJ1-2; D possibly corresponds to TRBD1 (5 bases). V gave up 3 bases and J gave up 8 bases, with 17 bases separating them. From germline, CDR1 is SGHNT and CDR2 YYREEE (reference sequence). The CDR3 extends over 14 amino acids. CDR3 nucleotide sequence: TGTGCCAGCAGCTCGGAGATCACCAGGGAAGGCTACACCTTC. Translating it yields CASSSEITREGYTF.

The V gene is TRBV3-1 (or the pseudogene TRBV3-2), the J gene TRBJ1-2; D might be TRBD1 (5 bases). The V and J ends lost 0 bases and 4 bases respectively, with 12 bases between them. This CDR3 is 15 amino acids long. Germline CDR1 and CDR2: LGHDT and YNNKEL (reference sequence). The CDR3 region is CASSQEGGALYGYTF. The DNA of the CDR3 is TGTGCCAGCAGCCAAGAAGGAGGGGCACTCTATGGCTACACCTTC.

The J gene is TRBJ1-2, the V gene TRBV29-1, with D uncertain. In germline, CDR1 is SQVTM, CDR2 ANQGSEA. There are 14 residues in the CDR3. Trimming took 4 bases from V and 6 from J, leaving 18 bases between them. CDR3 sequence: CSVVQIAGDNGYTF. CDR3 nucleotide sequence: TGCAGCGTTGTACAGATTGCCGGGGATAATGGCTACACCTTC.

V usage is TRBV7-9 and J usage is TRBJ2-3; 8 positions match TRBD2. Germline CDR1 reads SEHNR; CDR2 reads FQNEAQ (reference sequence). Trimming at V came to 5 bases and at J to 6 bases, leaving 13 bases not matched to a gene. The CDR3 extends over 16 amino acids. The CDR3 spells CASSPSPTGGLDTQYF. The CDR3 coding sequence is TGTGCCAGCAGCCCCTCCCCGACGGGGGGGCTGGATACGCAGTATTTT.

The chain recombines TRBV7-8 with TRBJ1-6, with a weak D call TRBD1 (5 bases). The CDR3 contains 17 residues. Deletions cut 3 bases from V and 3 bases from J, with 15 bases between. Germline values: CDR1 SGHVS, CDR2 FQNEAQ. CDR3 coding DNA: TGTGCCAGCAGCTTGTTTATCGGGGGGATCTATAATTCACCCCTCCACTTT. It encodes CASSLFIGGIYNSPLHF. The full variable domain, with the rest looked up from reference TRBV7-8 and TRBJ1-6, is GAGVSQSPRYKVAKRGQDVALRCDPISGHVSLFWYQQALGQGPEFLTYFQNEAQLDKSGLPSDRFFAERPEGSVSTLKIQRTQQEDSAVYLCASSLFIGGIYNSPLHFGNGTRLTVT.

For the CDR3, the DNA is TGCGCCAGCAGCCAAGCGGATACGCAGTATTTT. This gives the protein CASSQADTQYF. The V call is TRBV4-3, the J call TRBJ2-3; no clear D gene. Germline CDR1 and CDR2: LGHNA and YSLEER. Trimming left V 1 base short and J 6 bases short, with 2 bases between. The CDR3 extends over 11 amino acids.

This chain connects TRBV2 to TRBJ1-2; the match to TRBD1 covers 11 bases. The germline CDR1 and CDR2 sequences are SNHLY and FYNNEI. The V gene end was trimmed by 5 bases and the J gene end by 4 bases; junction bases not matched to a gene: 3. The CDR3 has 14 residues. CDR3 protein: CASSPGTGGYGYTF. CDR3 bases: TGTGCCAGCAGTCCCGGGACAGGGGGCTATGGCTACACCTTC.

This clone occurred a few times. CDR3: CASSLPTAGKYGYTF. DNA for the CDR3: TGTGCCAGCAGCTTACCCACAGCAGGGAAGTATGGCTACACCTTC. The chain recombines TRBV7-2 with TRBJ1-2; a weak D match, TRBD1 (5 bases). V gave up 2 bases and J gave up 5 bases, with 15 bases separating them. This CDR3 region has 15 residues. Germline V lookup: CDR1 SGHTA, CDR2 FQGNSA.

For the CDR3, the DNA is TGTGCCAGCAGTTACGAACGGGGGAGGTACAATGAGCAGTTCTTC. Translating gives CASSYERGRYNEQFF. The chain links TRBV6-5 to TRBJ2-1; tentatively, D is TRBD2 (6 bases). V was cut by 2 bases and J by 4 bases, with 12 bases left in between. The CDR3 runs 15 residues. Germline V CDR1 and CDR2: MNHEY, SVGAGI.

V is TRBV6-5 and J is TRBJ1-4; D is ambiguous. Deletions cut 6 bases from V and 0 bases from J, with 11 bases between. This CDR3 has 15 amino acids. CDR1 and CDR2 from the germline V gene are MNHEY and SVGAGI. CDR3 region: CASRAKRATNEKLFF. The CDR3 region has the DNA TGTGCCAGCAGGGCCAAACGTGCAACTAATGAAAAACTGTTTTTT.

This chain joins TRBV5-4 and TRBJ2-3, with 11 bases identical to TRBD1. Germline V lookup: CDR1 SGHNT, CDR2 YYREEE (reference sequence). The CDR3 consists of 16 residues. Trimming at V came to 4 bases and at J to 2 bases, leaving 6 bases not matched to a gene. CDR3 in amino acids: CASSRTGGIDTDTQYF. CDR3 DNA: TGTGCCAGCAGCCGGACAGGGGGCATTGACACAGATACGCAGTATTTT.

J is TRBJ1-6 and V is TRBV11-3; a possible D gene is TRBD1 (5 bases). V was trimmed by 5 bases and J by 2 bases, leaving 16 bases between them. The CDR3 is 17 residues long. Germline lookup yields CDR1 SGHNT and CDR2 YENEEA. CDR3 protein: CASSPAGGSAYNSPLHF. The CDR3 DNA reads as TGTGCCAGCAGCCCCGCGGGGGGATCGGCCTATAATTCACCCCTCCACTTT.

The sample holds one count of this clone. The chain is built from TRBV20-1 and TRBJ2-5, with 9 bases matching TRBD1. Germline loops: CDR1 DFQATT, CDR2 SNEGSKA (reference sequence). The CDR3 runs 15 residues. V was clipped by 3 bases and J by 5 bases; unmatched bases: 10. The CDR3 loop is CSASEDRGLGETQYF. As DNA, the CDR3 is TGCAGTGCTAGTGAGGACAGGGGTCTTGGGGAGACCCAGTACTTC.

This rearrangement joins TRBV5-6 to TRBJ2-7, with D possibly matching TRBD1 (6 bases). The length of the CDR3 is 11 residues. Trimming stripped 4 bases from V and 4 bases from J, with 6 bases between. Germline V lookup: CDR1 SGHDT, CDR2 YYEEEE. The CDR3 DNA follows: TGTGCCAGCAGCCAGGGGTACGAGCAGTACTTC. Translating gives CASSQGYEQYF.

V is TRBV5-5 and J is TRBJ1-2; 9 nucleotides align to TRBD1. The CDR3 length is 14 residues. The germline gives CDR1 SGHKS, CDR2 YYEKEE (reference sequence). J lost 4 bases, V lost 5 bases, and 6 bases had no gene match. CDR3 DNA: TGTGCCAGCAGGGACCTGACAGGGGGCTATGGCTACACCTTC. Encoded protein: CASRDLTGGYGYTF.

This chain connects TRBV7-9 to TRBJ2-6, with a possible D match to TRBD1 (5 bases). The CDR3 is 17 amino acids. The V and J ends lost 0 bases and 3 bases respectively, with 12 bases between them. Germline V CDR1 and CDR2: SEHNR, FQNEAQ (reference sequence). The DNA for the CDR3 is TGTGCCAGCAGCTTAGCTGACAGTTCCCATGGGGCCAACGTCCTGACTTTC. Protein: CASSLADSSHGANVLTF.

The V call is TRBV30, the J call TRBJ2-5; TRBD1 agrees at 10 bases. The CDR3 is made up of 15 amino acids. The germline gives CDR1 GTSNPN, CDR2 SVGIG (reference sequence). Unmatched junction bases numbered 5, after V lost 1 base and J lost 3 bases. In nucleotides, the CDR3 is TGTGCCTGGAGTGGACAGGGGGCGATGGAAGAGACCCAGTACTTC. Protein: CAWSGQGAMEETQYF.

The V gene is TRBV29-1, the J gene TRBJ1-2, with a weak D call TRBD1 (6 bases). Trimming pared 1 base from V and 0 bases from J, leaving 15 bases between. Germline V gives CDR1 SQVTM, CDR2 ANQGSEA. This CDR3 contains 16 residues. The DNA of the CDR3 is TGCAGCGTTGAAGCTGGTTGGCAGGGGACTAACTATGGCTACACCTTC. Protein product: CSVEAGWQGTNYGYTF. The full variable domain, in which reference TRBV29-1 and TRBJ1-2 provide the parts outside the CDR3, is SAVISQKPSRDICQRGTSLTIQCQVDSQVTMMFWYRQQPGQSLTLIATANQGSEATYESGFVIDKFPISRPNLTFSTLTVSNMSPEDSSIYLCSVEAGWQGTNYGYTFGSGTRLTVV.

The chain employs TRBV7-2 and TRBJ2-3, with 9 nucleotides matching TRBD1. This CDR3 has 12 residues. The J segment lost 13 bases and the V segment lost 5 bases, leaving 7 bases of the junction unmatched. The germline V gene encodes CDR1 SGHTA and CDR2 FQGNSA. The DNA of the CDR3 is TGTGCCAGCAGCCCGGGACAGGGATACAAGTATTTT. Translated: CASSPGQGYKYF.